This T cell receptor beta chain came from a study of post-analysis software for immune sequencing data. Unique molecular identifiers tagged the TCR beta cDNA libraries. Each CDR3 protein is one row after TCRdb ran MiXCR on the PCR reads. The profile shows some 190,000 distinct CDR3 sequences, approximately 28% of them singletons. General study results and limits: Multiple sclerosis patients had significantly lower normalized Chao1 diversity than controls. F-measure co-clustering was strong for batch-matched samples. Controls had lower frequencies than patients of roughly five TRBV segments, which included TRBV5-6, TRBV5-1 and TRBV20-1.

The V end was cut by 6 bases, the J end by 3 bases, with 14 bases between. The CDR3 spans 14 residues. Turning to this clonotype: No antigen is known for it.

The V and J genes are TRBV12-3 or TRBV12-4 and TRBJ1-1, with a weak D call TRBD1 (6 bases). Specimen: blood. This receptor was taken from a girl aged 2 to 17 with multiple sclerosis. CDR3 sequence: CASRIQGTDTEAFF. The CDR3 nucleotides read TGTGCCAGCAGGATACAGGGTACGGACACTGAAGCTTTCTTT.